The 32 T cell receptor beta chains below all came from one sample that was sequenced in a study of cytomegalovirus exposure and HLA in healthy donors. The PCR used 60 Vbeta and 13 Jbeta primers. TCRdb keeps only in-frame clones here, not all; method: immunoSEQ multiplex PCR. The sample has under 130,000 clones; more than 60% are singletons. The sequenced sample was PBMCs. All receptors derive from a female donor in good health and CMV-seropositive.

The chain has TRBV11-2 and TRBJ1-4, with 8 nucleotides matching TRBD1. The CDR3 runs to 14 residues. V gave up 6 bases and J gave up 10 bases; unmatched junction bases: 10. Germline lookup yields CDR1 SGHAT and CDR2 FQNNGV. In nucleotides, the CDR3 is TGTGCCAGCAGTGAAGACAGGGGATCTGGAAAACTGTTTTTT. Its protein product is CASSEDRGSGKLFF.

The genes are TRBV6-5 and TRBJ2-3; D perhaps matches TRBD2 (7 bases). The CDR3 consists of 15 residues. Germline V gives CDR1 MNHEY, CDR2 SVGAGI. The germline V and J ends were trimmed by 6 bases and 4 bases, with 17 bases remaining between them. CDR3 region: CASSTSGGVADTQYF. In DNA form, the CDR3 reads TGTGCCAGCAGCACTTCGGGGGGCGTGGCAGATACGCAGTATTTT.

This rearrangement joins TRBV5-4 to TRBJ2-4; 10 bases map to TRBD1. The length of the CDR3 is 14 residues. Germline CDR1 and CDR2: SGHNT and YYREEE (reference sequence). V lost 1 base and J lost 10; bases outside the gene matches: 5. CDR3 region: CASSLPGTGAIQYF. The CDR3 region has the DNA TGTGCCAGCAGCTTGCCCGGGACAGGGGCGATTCAGTACTTC. Filled out from reference TRBV5-4 and TRBJ2-4, the complete variable domain reads ETGVTQSPTHLIKTRGQQVTLRCSSQSGHNTVSWYQQALGQGPQFIFQYYREEENGRGNFPPRFSGLQFPNYSSELNVNALELDDSALYLCASSLPGTGAIQYFGAGTRLSVL.

This clone was seen a few times. Germline and junction disagree at one end, which may indicate a read error. This chain uses TRBV7-7 with TRBJ1-2, with 9 bases identical to TRBD1. Germline V gene lookup returns CDR1 SSHAT and CDR2 FNYEAQ (reference sequence). The CDR3 is 18 amino acids. For the CDR3, the DNA is TGTGCTAGCAGCTTAGTACCGGGACAGGGTAGTGGGGCGGATGGCTACACCTTC. Its protein is CASSLVPGQGSGADGYTF.

Within the sample, this clone is medium-sized. The V call is TRBV2, the J call TRBJ2-1, with a possible D match to TRBD2 (5 bases). Between the trimmed V and J ends, which lost 3 bases and 8 bases, there was a span of 14 bases. CDR3 length: 14 amino acids. Germline assignment: CDR1 SNHLY and CDR2 FYNNEI. In DNA form, the CDR3 reads TGTGCCAGCAGTGATGGCTGGGTGAGGGATGAGCAGTTCTTC. Translating it yields CASSDGWVRDEQFF.

This clone was recorded once. Other nucleotide sequences in the sample specify the same CDR3. The CDR3 reads CASRSRIRDRGANTEAFF. The CDR3 bases are TGCGCCAGCCGCTCTCGAATCCGGGACAGGGGGGCTAACACTGAAGCTTTCTTT. The V call is TRBV5-1, the J call TRBJ1-1, with 11 bases lining up with TRBD1. Germline V gives CDR1 SGHRS, CDR2 YFSETQ. This CDR3 has 18 amino acids. With 7 bases clipped from V and 2 bases from J, the junction kept 16 bases outside the gene matches.

The chain employs TRBV7-2 and TRBJ1-5; D is possibly TRBD1 (5 bases). The CDR3 extends over 12 amino acids. V lost 6 bases and J 10 bases, leaving 13 bases between the germline ends. Germline CDR1 is SGHTA and CDR2 is FQGNSA. The CDR3 sequence is CASSPPGGPQHF. The CDR3 bases are TGTGCCAGCAGTCCCCCCGGGGGTCCCCAGCATTTT.

J is TRBJ2-7 and V is TRBV28; D gene uncertain. V lost 4 bases to trimming and J lost 4 bases, with 8 bases between them. The germline CDR1 and CDR2 sequences are MDHEN and SYDVKM. The CDR3 length is 12 residues. The CDR3 DNA follows: TGTGCCAGCAGTTCAAACAGATACGAGCAGTACTTC. This gives the protein CASSSNRYEQYF.

This sequence joins TRBV5-1 and TRBJ2-3, with 10 bases lining up with TRBD1. The V and J ends lost 0 bases and 1 base, in that order; junction bases with no gene match: 2. Germline V gene lookup returns CDR1 SGHRS and CDR2 YFSETQ. The CDR3 has 16 amino acids. The CDR3 sequence is CASSLDGTGGTDTQYF. In DNA form, the CDR3 reads TGCGCCAGCAGCTTGGACGGGACAGGGGGCACAGATACGCAGTATTTT.

This clone is a singleton in its sample. The chain links TRBV7-2 to TRBJ2-7, with 7 bases fitting TRBD1. V gave up 2 bases and J gave up 3 bases; unmatched junction bases: 1. The CDR3 runs to 13 residues. The germline gives CDR1 SGHTA, CDR2 FQGNSA. The CDR3 DNA follows: TGTGCCAGCAGCTTATCAGGGGGCTACGAGCAGTACTTC. This encodes CASSLSGGYEQYF.

The chain couples TRBV9 to TRBJ2-7, with 8 nucleotides matching TRBD1. With 3 bases clipped from V and 3 bases from J, the junction kept 5 bases outside the gene matches. This CDR3 is built from 14 residues. CDR1 SGDLS and CDR2 YYNGEE come from the germline V gene. As DNA, the CDR3 is TGTGCCAGCAGCGCTGGACAGGGCTTCTACGAGCAGTACTTC. This translates into CASSAGQGFYEQYF. Full variable domain (remainder filled in from reference TRBV9 and TRBJ2-7): DSGVTQTPKHLITATGQRVTLRCSPRSGDLSVYWYQQSLDQGLQFLIQYYNGEERAKGNILERFSAQQFPDLHSELNLSSLELGDSALYFCASSAGQGFYEQYFGPGTRLTVT.

The chain is built from TRBV7-2 and TRBJ1-5; a possible D gene is TRBD1 (6 bases). V was clipped by 5 bases and J by 4 bases, with 9 bases between them. Germline assignment: CDR1 SGHTA and CDR2 FQGNSA. This CDR3 region has 13 residues. DNA of the CDR3: TGTGCCAGCAGCAAGCAGGGGAATCAGCCCCAGCATTTT. Protein: CASSKQGNQPQHF.

This chain joins TRBV14 and TRBJ2-7; D uncertain. V was clipped by 3 bases and J by 3 bases, with 15 bases between them. Germline V gene data show CDR1 as SGHDN and CDR2 as FVKESK. CDR3 length: 15 amino acids. CDR3 coding DNA: TGTGCCAGCAGCCATATATCGACAAGGTTCTACGAGCAGTACTTC. Protein sequence: CASSHISTRFYEQYF.

V is TRBV5-1 and J is TRBJ1-2; 7 bases fit TRBD1. V dropped 3 bases and J dropped 1; count of bases not matched to a gene: 9. The germline CDR1 and CDR2 sequences are SGHRS and YFSETQ. The CDR3 length is 16 residues. The CDR3 region is CASSSRDSSFNYGYTF. Written as DNA, the CDR3 is TGCGCCAGCAGCTCCCGGGACAGTTCTTTTAACTATGGCTACACCTTC.

The CDR3 sequence: CASSQAGLRGYGNTIYF. The CDR3 nucleotides read TGCGCCAGCAGCCAAGCCGGGTTGCGGGGATATGGAAACACCATATATTTT. The rearrangement uses TRBV4-1 and TRBJ1-3; D is unresolved. CDR1 is MGHRA, CDR2 YSYEKL, per germline. Trimming cost V 1 base and J 3 bases, with 16 bases left between them. CDR3 length: 17 residues.

V and J are TRBV6-5 and TRBJ2-2; 12 positions agree with TRBD2. The V and J ends lost 2 bases and 5 bases, in that order; junction bases with no gene match: 3. The germline CDR1 and CDR2 sequences are MNHEY and SVGAGI. This CDR3 is 16 amino acids long. CDR3 in amino acids: CASSYTGLAGTGELFF. As DNA, the CDR3 is TGTGCCAGCAGTTACACAGGACTAGCGGGGACCGGGGAGCTGTTTTTT.

There are a few counts of this clone. The chain employs TRBV6-5 and TRBJ1-3; unclear D gene. CDR1 and CDR2 (germline): MNHEY, SVGAGI. This CDR3 region has 13 residues. V was pared by 6 bases and J by 8 bases, with 14 bases between. The CDR3 bases are TGTGCCAGCAGCCTGCGAGGGTTAGACACCATATATTTT. It encodes CASSLRGLDTIYF.

The chain recombines TRBV5-1 with TRBJ1-1, with D maybe TRBD1 (5 bases). CDR3 size: 12 residues. CDR1 and CDR2 from the germline V gene are SGHRS and YFSETQ. V was pared by 4 bases and J by 9 bases, with 13 bases between. CDR3 amino acids: CASSPGREQAFF. CDR3 in DNA: TGCGCCAGCAGCCCAGGGCGAGAACAAGCTTTCTTT.

V gene TRBV2 combines with J gene TRBJ2-7; perhaps TRBD1 as D (6 bases). The V end was cut by 10 bases, the J end by 4 bases, with 14 bases between. The CDR3 is 12 residues long. Germline lookup yields CDR1 SNHLY and CDR2 FYNNEI. The CDR3 sequence: CAIRTVSYEQYF. The DNA of the CDR3 is TGTGCCATTCGGACAGTCTCTTACGAGCAGTACTTC. Full variable domain (remainder filled in from reference TRBV2 and TRBJ2-7): EPEVTQTPSHQVTQMGQEVILRCVPISNHLYFYWYRQILGQKVEFLVSFYNNEISEKSEIFDDQFSVERPDGSNFTLKIRSTKLEDSAMYFCAIRTVSYEQYFGPGTRLTVT.

This chain connects TRBV5-6 to TRBJ1-3; D might be TRBD1 (5 bases). Germline CDR1 SGHDT, CDR2 YYEEEE. V lost 0 bases and J lost 2, with 12 bases in between. The CDR3 is made up of 16 amino acids. The CDR3 spells CASSLALTGPGNTIYF. As DNA, the CDR3 is TGTGCCAGCAGCTTGGCCCTTACAGGACCTGGAAACACCATATATTTT.

In this sample, this clone turned up once. This rearrangement joins TRBV19 to TRBJ2-1, with 8 bases fitting TRBD1. The germline V gene has CDR1 LNHDA and CDR2 SQIVND (reference sequence). V was pared by 7 bases and J by 7 bases, with 9 bases of the junction left unmatched. CDR3 length: 14 amino acids. CDR3 residues: CASTLRDRRNEQFF. The CDR3 DNA is TGTGCCAGTACTCTAAGGGACAGGAGAAATGAGCAGTTCTTC.

The J gene is TRBJ1-5, the V gene TRBV6-5, with a weak D call TRBD1 (6 bases). CDR1 MNHEY and CDR2 SVGAGI come from the germline V gene. V lost 2 bases and J 4 bases, leaving 12 bases between the germline ends. The CDR3 runs 15 residues. CDR3 DNA: TGTGCCAGCAGTTACGGAACAGGGCGAAATCAGCCCCAGCATTTT. Translation gives CASSYGTGRNQPQHF.

The rearrangement joins TRBV30 to TRBJ1-5, with 10 bases that match TRBD1. The CDR3 covers 14 residues. Germline CDR1 is GTSNPN and CDR2 is SVGIG (reference sequence). The V segment lost 3 bases and the J segment 4 bases; nucleotides outside the gene matches: 3. The CDR3 sequence: CAWRGQGWNQPQHF. The CDR3 DNA reads as TGTGCCTGGAGGGGACAGGGGTGGAATCAGCCCCAGCATTTT.

This clone has only one observation. This chain links TRBV27 with TRBJ1-1, with a weak D call TRBD1 (5 bases). Germline V gene data show CDR1 as MNHEY and CDR2 as SMNVEV (reference sequence). CDR3 length: 16 residues. V was clipped by 7 bases and J by 3 bases, with 21 bases between them. CDR3 coding DNA: TGTGCCAGCAACACGGCCCGTTGGGGGGGGGACACTGAAGCTTTCTTT. Residues: CASNTARWGGDTEAFF.

The V gene is TRBV5-1, the J gene TRBJ2-1; the match to TRBD2 covers 10 bases. Germline lookup yields CDR1 SGHRS and CDR2 YFSETQ. The CDR3 has 18 amino acids. V gave up 4 bases and J gave up 4 bases; unmatched junction bases: 14. CDR3 region: CASSPSGVSGRQYNEQFF. Here the CDR3 DNA reads TGCGCCAGCAGCCCGAGTGGGGTTAGCGGGAGGCAATACAATGAGCAGTTCTTC.

The rearrangement joins TRBV6-5 to TRBJ1-2, with TRBD1 as a possible D gene (5 bases). V lost 5 bases and J 4 bases, leaving 11 bases between the germline ends. The length of the CDR3 is 13 residues. Looked up from germline, CDR1 is MNHEY and CDR2 is SVGAGI. CDR3 residues: CASSRDRFYGYTF. DNA of the CDR3: TGTGCCAGCAGTCGAGACAGATTCTATGGCTACACCTTC.

CDR3 coding DNA: TGTGCCTCATCCCCTGGGGGGGGAACAGATACGCAGTATTTT. Translated: CASSPGGGTDTQYF. This chain links TRBV6-1 with TRBJ2-3; 7 positions agree with TRBD2. The CDR3 consists of 14 residues. Germline V gene lookup returns CDR1 MNHNS and CDR2 SASEGT. V lost 11 bases and J lost 3; bases outside the gene matches: 11.

The gene calls are TRBV5-1 and TRBJ2-1; D remains ambiguous. Germline CDR1 and CDR2: SGHRS and YFSETQ. V was trimmed by 0 bases and J by 5 bases, leaving 9 bases between them. This CDR3 comprises 14 residues. This CDR3 is CASSLDQNNNEQFF. DNA of the CDR3: TGCGCCAGCAGCTTGGATCAGAACAACAATGAGCAGTTCTTC.

This chain links TRBV5-4 with TRBJ2-7; D gene unclear. CDR1 SGHNT and CDR2 YYREEE come from the germline V gene (reference sequence). The CDR3 covers 11 residues. Deletions cut 4 bases from V and 3 bases from J, with 5 bases between. The CDR3 loop reads CASSLYYEQYF. DNA of the CDR3: TGTGCCAGCAGCCTATACTACGAGCAGTACTTC.

The J gene is TRBJ2-5, the V gene TRBV7-2; 12 bases are a match to TRBD2. The CDR3 runs 14 residues. V lost 5 bases and J lost 5; bases outside the gene matches: 3. The germline gives CDR1 SGHTA, CDR2 FQGNSA. This CDR3 is CASSPGLAGETQYF. In DNA form, the CDR3 reads TGTGCCAGCAGCCCTGGACTAGCGGGGGAGACCCAGTACTTC. Using reference TRBV7-2 and TRBJ2-5 for the parts outside the CDR3, the full variable domain is GAGVSQSPSNKVTEKGKDVELRCDPISGHTALYWYRQSLGQGLEFLIYFQGNSAPDKSGLPSDRFSAERTGGSVSTLTIQRTQQEDSAVYLCASSPGLAGETQYFGPGTRLLVL.

This clone was counted a single time. This sequence joins TRBV9 and TRBJ2-1; TRBD2 agrees at 10 bases. The CDR3 consists of 15 residues. V trimming: 4 bases; J trimming: 6 bases; junction bases outside the gene matches: 7. CDR1 and CDR2 (germline): SGDLS, YYNGEE. CDR3 nucleotides: TGTGCCAGCAGCCGCCGAGCGGGGGGGACCAATGAGCAGTTCTTC. Translated: CASSRRAGGTNEQFF.

This clone has a single count. The V gene is TRBV7-8, the J gene TRBJ2-2, with 9 positions matching TRBD1. This CDR3 is built from 14 residues. CDR1 SGHVS and CDR2 FQNEAQ come from the germline V gene. The ends lost 4 bases at V and 5 bases at J; junction bases unmatched: 2. The CDR3 region is CASSSGTGTGELFF. As DNA, the CDR3 is TGTGCCAGCAGCTCCGGGACAGGGACCGGGGAGCTGTTTTTT. Together with reference TRBV7-8 and TRBJ2-2, the CDR3 gives the full variable domain: GAGVSQSPRYKVAKRGQDVALRCDPISGHVSLFWYQQALGQGPEFLTYFQNEAQLDKSGLPSDRFFAERPEGSVSTLKIQRTQQEDSAVYLCASSSGTGTGELFFGEGSRLTVL.